The T cell receptor (beta chain) described here comes from a study of metastatic and nonmetastatic thyroid tumors. Study observations and caveats: According to reports, the diversity of TCR beta was significantly higher in malignant thyroid tumors than in benign nodules, and this held in both blood and tumor samples.

This CDR3 is built from 17 residues. V lost 7 bases to trimming and J lost 6 bases, with 27 bases between them. CDR1 LNHNV and CDR2 YYDKDF come from the germline V gene (reference sequence). Patients had received no treatment of any kind before thyroid surgery. Using MiXCR, TCRdb re-called clones from the PCR reads. This sample has 13,000 to 15,000 clones, with just under 30% found just once. For this clone: Its target is unknown.

The specimen was blood. The chain has TRBV15 and TRBJ2-5; maybe TRBD2 (6 bases). The receptor was derived from a female donor with papillary thyroid cancer or a benign thyroid nodule (not recorded which). Some clones in this sample may be carry-over from other donors' samples. CDR3 region: CATTKVLAGCRTKTQYF. The CDR3 nucleotides read TGTGCCACCACAAAGGTACTGGCGGGGTGCCGGACTAAGACCCAGTACTTC.